This T cell receptor (beta chain) comes out of a study of T cells in Graves' hyperthyroidism and ophthalmopathy (dated by TCRdb to about 2019). At the level of the whole study: Peripheral blood samples were taken at initial diagnosis, before any treatment was given. Prospective prediction of ophthalmopathy was tested in an independent validation cohort of about 19 hyperthyroidism patients and 15 to 17 patients who later progressed to ophthalmopathy. In addition, the study compared T-cell repertoires in thyroid tissue and in blood from about 6 Graves' hyperthyroidism patients. The roughly 91 discovery patients were randomly split 7:3 into training and test sets. According to the paper, TCR Vbeta CDR3 sequencing was carried out on some 140 peripheral blood samples, which came from 40 to 45 ophthalmopathy, roughly 75 hyperthyroidism and approximately 17 progressor patients. After sampling, hyperthyroidism patients received methimazole starting at 30 mg daily, and ophthalmopathy patients received high-dose intravenous methylprednisolone. To identify TCR V-J signatures that set the groups apart, the researchers used a discovery cohort of about a hundred patients, made up of some 41 with Graves' ophthalmopathy and 57 with stable Graves' hyperthyroidism. Broader findings and caveats from the paper: A model built on a 13 V-J signature distinguished ophthalmopathy from stable hyperthyroidism, reaching over 85% sensitivity and under 84% specificity in cross-validation and 80%/75% in testing. In validation, the model predicted progression to ophthalmopathy a median of about 6.8 months before onset, with approximately 71% sensitivity and about 72% specificity. Most expanded thyroid clonotypes (frequency above 0.001) were also found in blood, which suggests that blood repertoires may mirror thyroid immune responses. No statistical method was used to set the sample size in advance, and investigators knew the group allocation.

Hyperthyroidism patients were newly diagnosed, with disease duration under 2 months, and aged 18 to 65 years. The study excluded patients with uncontrolled infections, other autoimmune diseases, pregnancy or lactation. Diagnoses were based on clinical symptoms, serum thyroxine and TRAb, thyroid ultrasound and orbital computed tomography. Blood from progressor patients was drawn when they were first diagnosed with hyperthyroidism, before any ophthalmopathy symptoms appeared. PBMCs were separated from around 9.1 ml of fresh peripheral blood using Ficoll-Paque density gradient centrifugation. Progressor patients were defined as those initially diagnosed with Graves' hyperthyroidism in whom ophthalmopathy developed during follow-up. Trizol reagent was used to extract total RNA, and RNA quality was then checked on an Agilent 2100 Bioanalyzer. This clonotype showed up many times. This receptor's antigen is unknown. Base qualities are not provided; no much larger clone lies one nucleotide away.

The TCR beta CDR3 regions were amplified from the RNA transcripts. The first round of RT-PCR for the TCR CDR3 was performed with the HTBI primer set and the Qiagen OneStep RT-PCR kit. The libraries were constructed in a second round of multiplex PCR and then size-selected and purified. Paired-end sequencing of the libraries was performed with 100 bp reads on an Illumina HiSeq2000. Per the original workflow: SOAPnuke was used to process the raw data, removing reads that contained adapters or uncalled bases, had a mean Phred below 15, or lacked an exact match to the constant primer or identifier. High-quality paired reads were merged using COPE v1.2.5, and each unique nucleotide sequence was defined as a clonotype. Clonotypes were aligned to IMGT TRBV, TRBD and TRBJ reference segments using MiTCR v1.1. The analysis included only V-J combinations with a frequency above 0.0001, which together covered 99% to 99.2% of the repertoires. A TCS score was defined as the ratio between F50 (clonal expansion) and ExV (chaos), using BLOSUM62-based TCRdist between CDR3 peptides within each V-J. Welch's t-statistics and random forest reduced around 520 V-J features to roughly 13, which were used in a naive Bayes classifier (R e1071). TCRdb trimmed the raw reads at Q25, called clones with MiXCR and kept productive beta chains. Rows matching on CDR3 protein sequence are summarized as one entry with the most common DNA and genes. TCRdb, not the original authors, processed these V and J calls. Counted in this sample were fewer than 900,000 distinct CDR3 sequences; over 15% of them appeared once. The leading ten clones occupy 16% of the sample.

Trimming takes 5 bases from V and 6 bases from J, and the germline ends sit 16 bases apart. As encoded in the germline V gene (reference sequence), CDR1 is DFQATT while CDR2 is SNEGSKA. The cysteine opens and the phenylalanine closes a CDR3 of 13 amino acids. Of the read, only the CDR3 DNA is kept; its 39 bases are in frame from base 1. Sequenced sample: blood. This TCR came from a woman aged 45-60 years with Graves' hyperthyroidism that later progressed to Graves' ophthalmopathy. The rearranged segments are TRBV20-1 and TRBJ1-1; TRBD1 could be the D gene, as 6 bases match. This receptor has the CDR3 CSALRGGGSEAFF. The nucleotide sequence is given as TGCAGTGCTCTACGGGGGGGCGGCTCTGAAGCTTTCTTT.